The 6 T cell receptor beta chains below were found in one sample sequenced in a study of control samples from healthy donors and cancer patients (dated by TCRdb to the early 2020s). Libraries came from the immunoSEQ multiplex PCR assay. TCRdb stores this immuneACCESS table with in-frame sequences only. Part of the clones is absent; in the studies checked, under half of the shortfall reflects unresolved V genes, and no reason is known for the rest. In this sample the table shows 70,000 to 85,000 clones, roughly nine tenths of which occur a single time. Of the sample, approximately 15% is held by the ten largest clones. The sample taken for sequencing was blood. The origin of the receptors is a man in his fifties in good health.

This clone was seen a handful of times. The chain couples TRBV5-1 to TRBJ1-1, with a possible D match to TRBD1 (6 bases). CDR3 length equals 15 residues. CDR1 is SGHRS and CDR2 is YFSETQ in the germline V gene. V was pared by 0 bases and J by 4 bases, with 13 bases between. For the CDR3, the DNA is TGCGCCAGCAGCTTGGAACAGGGTAAAGGCACTGAAGCTTTCTTT. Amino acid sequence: CASSLEQGKGTEAFF.

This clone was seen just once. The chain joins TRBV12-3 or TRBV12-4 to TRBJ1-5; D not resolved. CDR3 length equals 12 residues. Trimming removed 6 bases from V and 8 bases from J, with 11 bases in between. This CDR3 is CASSFLSEPQHF. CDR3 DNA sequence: TGTGCCAGCAGCTTCCTTAGTGAGCCCCAGCATTTT.

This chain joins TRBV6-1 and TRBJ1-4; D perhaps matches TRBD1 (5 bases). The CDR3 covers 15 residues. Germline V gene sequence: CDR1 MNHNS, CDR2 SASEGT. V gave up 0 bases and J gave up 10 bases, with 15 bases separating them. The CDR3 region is CASSEAGTGLGKLFF. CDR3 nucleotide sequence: TGTGCCAGCAGTGAAGCCGGGACCGGGCTTGGAAAACTGTTTTTT.

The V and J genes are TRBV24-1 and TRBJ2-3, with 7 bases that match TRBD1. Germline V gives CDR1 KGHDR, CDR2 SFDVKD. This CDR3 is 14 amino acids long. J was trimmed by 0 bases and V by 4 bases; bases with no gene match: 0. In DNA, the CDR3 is TGTGCCACCAGTGAGGGACAGAGCACAGATACGCAGTATTTT. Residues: CATSEGQSTDTQYF.

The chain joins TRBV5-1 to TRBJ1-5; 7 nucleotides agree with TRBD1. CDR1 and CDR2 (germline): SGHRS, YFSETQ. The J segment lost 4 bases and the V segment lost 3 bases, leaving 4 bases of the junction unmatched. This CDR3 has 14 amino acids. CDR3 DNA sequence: TGCGCCAGCAGCTGGGGGACAGCTAATCAGCCCCAGCATTTT. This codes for CASSWGTANQPQHF.

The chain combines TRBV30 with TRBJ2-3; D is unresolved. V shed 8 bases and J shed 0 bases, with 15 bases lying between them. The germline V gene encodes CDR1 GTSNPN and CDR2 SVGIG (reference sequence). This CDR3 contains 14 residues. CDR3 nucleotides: TGTGCCATGGAGATCCAGGTCAGCACAGATACGCAGTATTTT. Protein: CAMEIQVSTDTQYF.